The 10 T cell receptor beta chains reported below all come from one sample, sequenced in a study of CD8 T cells in ankylosing spondylitis. TCRdb redid the calling of the 5' RACE reads with MiXCR, one entry per CDR3 protein. The data contain 250,000 to 300,000 distinct CDR3 sequences, 18% of them singletons. The specimen was blood, either unsorted or a sorted T cell fraction (not recorded which). All receptors derive from a male donor with ankylosing spondylitis or in good health (not recorded which).

The rearrangement uses TRBV7-9 and TRBJ2-2; D not certain. CDR1 is SEHNR and CDR2 is FQNEAQ in the germline V gene (reference sequence). CDR3 length equals 12 residues. V dropped 5 bases and J dropped 8 bases, with 9 bases sitting between them. CDR3 sequence: CASSGAVGELFF. CDR3 DNA sequence: TGTGCCAGCAGCGGCGCCGTAGGGGAGCTGTTTTTT.

This clonotype was seen a handful of times. The V call is TRBV12-3 or TRBV12-4, the J call TRBJ1-3; possible D gene TRBD1, 5 bases. The CDR3 covers 14 residues. Trimming left V 5 bases short and J 2 bases short, with 10 bases between. CDR3 nucleotides: TGTGCCAGCAGTCCGGGGACCGCTGGAAACACCATATATTTT. It encodes CASSPGTAGNTIYF.

This clonotype occurred many times. The chain combines TRBV7-9 with TRBJ2-1, with 10 bases that match TRBD2. The CDR3 runs to 15 residues. With 6 bases clipped from V and 3 bases from J, the junction kept 5 bases outside the gene matches. CDR1 is SEHNR, CDR2 FQNEAQ, per germline (reference sequence). The DNA of the CDR3 is TGTGCCAGCAGTCCCCGGACTAGCGGCTACAATGAGCAGTTCTTC. Its protein is CASSPRTSGYNEQFF.

The CDR3 loop is CASSPRQGTGELFF. The CDR3 DNA is TGTGCCAGCAGTCCCCGACAGGGCACCGGGGAGCTGTTTTTT. The V and J genes are TRBV12-3 or TRBV12-4 and TRBJ2-2; TRBD1 matches at 7 bases. There are 14 residues in the CDR3. V trimming: 5 bases; J trimming: 4 bases; junction bases outside the gene matches: 4.

This sequence joins TRBV29-1 and TRBJ2-1, with 9 bases aligning to TRBD2. This CDR3 contains 14 residues. After removal of 4 bases from V and 2 bases from J, the junction contained 3 bases not matched to a gene. CDR1 SQVTM and CDR2 ANQGSEA come from the germline V gene. The DNA of the CDR3 is TGCAGCGTTGTTGGCGGGAGGGCCTACAATGAGCAGTTCTTC. The encoded protein is CSVVGGRAYNEQFF.

This clonotype was seen more than once but under ten times. This chain uses TRBV27 with TRBJ1-5; D unresolved. CDR1 MNHEY and CDR2 SMNVEV come from the germline V gene (reference sequence). This CDR3 is built from 15 residues. Trimming left V 2 bases short and J 0 bases short, with 8 bases between. The CDR3, as DNA: TGTGCCAGCAGTTTAAGCAGGTTTAGCAATCAGCCCCAGCATTTT. Translated: CASSLSRFSNQPQHF.

Ten or more counts support this clonotype. This rearrangement joins TRBV29-1 to TRBJ2-7; the match to TRBD2 covers 7 bases. This CDR3 is built from 13 residues. Germline-derived CDR1 and CDR2 are SQVTM and ANQGSEA. The J segment lost 0 bases and the V segment lost 5 bases, leaving 4 bases of the junction unmatched. The CDR3 spells CSVREELSYEQYF. The CDR3 nucleotides are TGCAGCGTTCGGGAGGAGCTCTCCTACGAGCAGTACTTC.

This clonotype was observed at least ten times. This chain uses TRBV29-1 with TRBJ2-7, with 8 bases fitting TRBD1. CDR3 length: 12 residues. Germline CDR1 and CDR2: SQVTM and ANQGSEA. V lost 5 bases to trimming and J lost 2 bases; unmatched junction nucleotides: 2. The CDR3 here is CSVRTGPYEQYF. DNA of the CDR3: TGCAGCGTTCGGACAGGGCCCTACGAGCAGTACTTC.

This clonotype has a count of ten or more. V usage is TRBV4-2 and J usage is TRBJ1-5, with 7 bases aligning to TRBD1. CDR1 is LGHNA, CDR2 YNFKEQ, per germline. The CDR3 loop spans 15 amino acids. The V and J ends lost 4 bases and 0 bases, in that order; junction bases with no gene match: 3. CDR3 DNA sequence: TGTGCCAGCAGCCGGGGACAGCTTAGCAATCAGCCCCAGCATTTT. Residues: CASSRGQLSNQPQHF.

This chain uses TRBV12-3 or TRBV12-4 with TRBJ2-7, with D possibly TRBD1 on 5 matching bases. Trimming removed 3 bases from V and 5 bases from J, with 8 bases in between. The CDR3 is 12 amino acids. The CDR3 protein is CASSFVRDEQYF. CDR3 nucleotide sequence: TGTGCCAGCAGTTTTGTCAGGGACGAGCAGTACTTC.